One and the same sample provided the 5 T cell receptor beta chains below, sequenced in a study of blood T cell repertoires in COVID-19. Using immunoSEQ multiplex PCR, the repertoire was profiled, and TCRdb retains in-frame clones only, with some absent. The table records some 370,000 clones, roughly four fifths of them present only once. Sequenced material: PBMCs or T cells enriched from blood (not recorded which). Receptors originate from a woman aged 45-65 years who had recovered from COVID-19.

This chain joins TRBV25-1 and TRBJ2-5; TRBD2 is a possible D gene (7 bases). There are 16 residues in the CDR3. V shed 0 bases and J shed 4 bases, with 15 bases lying between them. The germline CDR1 and CDR2 sequences are MGHDK and SYGVNS. The CDR3 sequence: CASSEYRGAGGETQYF. CDR3 DNA sequence: TGTGCCAGCAGTGAATATCGGGGGGCTGGGGGAGAGACCCAGTACTTC.

This clone was detected once. The chain joins TRBV5-4 to TRBJ2-7, with TRBD2 matching 7 bases. The germline V gene encodes CDR1 SGHNT and CDR2 YYREEE (reference sequence). The CDR3 loop spans 14 amino acids. V trimming: 4 bases; J trimming: 3 bases; junction bases outside the gene matches: 7. The CDR3 loop is CASSLEASGYEQYF. CDR3 sequence (DNA): TGTGCCAGCAGCCTGGAGGCTAGCGGCTACGAGCAGTACTTC.

In nucleotides, the CDR3 is TGTGCCAGCAGCTTGAGGACAGGGGATGGCTACACCTTC. This gives the protein CASSLRTGDGYTF. This sequence joins TRBV7-2 and TRBJ1-2; 9 nucleotides line up with TRBD1. Trimming cost V 3 bases and J 6 bases; bases outside gene matches: 2. Germline CDR1 reads SGHTA; CDR2 reads FQGNSA. The CDR3 is 13 amino acids. Variable domain in full (rest from reference TRBV7-2 and TRBJ1-2): GAGVSQSPSNKVTEKGKDVELRCDPISGHTALYWYRQSLGQGLEFLIYFQGNSAPDKSGLPSDRFSAERTGGSVSTLTIQRTQQEDSAVYLCASSLRTGDGYTFGSGTRLTVV.

The chain uses TRBV7-9 and TRBJ1-2; no clear D gene. V gave up 5 bases and J gave up 1 base, with 8 bases separating them. Germline CDR1 is SEHNR and CDR2 is FQNEAQ (reference sequence). The CDR3 contains 13 residues. CDR3 nucleotide sequence: TGTGCCAGCAGCGCTACAGATAACTATGGCTACACCTTC. Its protein is CASSATDNYGYTF.

Concerning this clone itself: Other DNA sequences in this specimen translate into the identical CDR3. The gene calls are TRBV9 and TRBJ1-1; D not certain. This CDR3 contains 15 residues. CDR1 and CDR2 (germline): SGDLS, YYNGEE. Trimming stripped 3 bases from V and 0 bases from J, with 12 bases between. The CDR3 spells CASSARQGLNTEAFF. The CDR3 DNA reads TGTGCCAGCAGCGCGAGACAAGGATTGAACACTGAAGCTTTCTTT.